These 11 T cell receptor beta chains were sequenced from one sample in a study of human T cells and chemical hapten exposure (dated by TCRdb to about 2021). During library preparation, unique molecular identifiers were attached to individual cDNA molecules so that TCRs could be counted in a quantitative, reproducible way. The raw public reads went through TCRdb reprocessing: fastp at Q25, MiXCR clone calling, in-frame beta chains kept. Each CDR3 protein gets just one entry, which takes the most common genes and DNA from the rows behind it. The sample contains about 3,100 distinct CDR3 sequences, 49% of them found a single time. About a tenth of the sample belongs to the ten largest clones. Total RNA was isolated from unfractionated whole blood collected in Tempus Blood RNA tubes. The sequencing sample was made of whole blood. The receptors stem from a human donor who had alopecia or was a healthy volunteer (not recorded which). Some clones in this sample may be carry-over from other donors' samples. This table probably holds off-target reads from a library built for another chain.

This clonotype was observed a few times. The chain employs TRBV4-1 and TRBJ2-1; the match to TRBD1 covers 10 bases. The CDR3 sequence is 17 residues long. The germline V gene has CDR1 MGHRA and CDR2 YSYEKL. With V trimmed by 0 bases and J by 2 bases, 4 bases remained unmatched. In DNA, the CDR3 is TGCGCCAGCAGCCAAGATGCCGGGACAGGGGCCTACAATGAGCAGTTCTTC. Translation gives CASSQDAGTGAYNEQFF.

V and J are TRBV7-2 and TRBJ2-1, with no clear D. Trimming pared 1 base from V and 0 bases from J, leaving 7 bases between. The CDR3 is 15 residues long. Germline V CDR1 and CDR2: SGHTA, FQGNSA. The CDR3 loop reads CASSLDESSYNEQFF. The CDR3 DNA sequence: TGTGCCAGCAGCTTAGACGAGAGCTCCTACAATGAGCAGTTCTTC.

The V call is TRBV7-9, the J call TRBJ2-1; no definite D call. Germline CDR1 reads SEHNR; CDR2 reads FQNEAQ (reference sequence). The CDR3 is 11 amino acids. Trimming shortened V by 3 bases and J by 9 bases, and 6 bases separated the two germline ends. The CDR3 spells CASSLAREQFF. The CDR3 DNA sequence: TGTGCCAGCAGCTTGGCGCGTGAGCAGTTCTTC.

The V and J genes are TRBV18 and TRBJ2-5, with no clear D. Trimming shortened V by 3 bases and J by 0 bases, and 5 bases separated the two germline ends. CDR1 and CDR2 (germline): KGHSH, LQKENI. The CDR3 covers 13 residues. The CDR3 protein is CASSPRNQETQYF. The CDR3 DNA follows: TGTGCCAGCTCACCCAGAAACCAAGAGACCCAGTACTTC.

V usage is TRBV20-1 and J usage is TRBJ2-2; D possibly corresponds to TRBD1 (6 bases). CDR3 length: 14 residues. CDR1 and CDR2 from the germline V gene are DFQATT and SNEGSKA (reference sequence). Deletions cut 4 bases from V and 4 bases from J, with 13 bases between. Here the CDR3 reads CSANRERSTGELFF. Written as DNA, the CDR3 is TGCAGTGCTAACAGGGAGCGGTCCACCGGGGAGCTGTTTTTT.

This clonotype is categorized as large. The chain is built from TRBV18 and TRBJ2-7; D remains unclear. This CDR3 comprises 11 residues. Germline V gene data show CDR1 as KGHSH and CDR2 as LQKENI. V lost 2 bases, J lost 4 bases, and 3 bases lay in between. CDR3 in amino acids: CASSPGYEQYF. Here the CDR3 DNA reads TGTGCCAGCTCACCAGGGTACGAGCAGTACTTC. Full variable domain (rest looked up from reference TRBV18 and TRBJ2-7): NAGVMQNPRHLVRRRGQEARLRCSPMKGHSHVYWYRQLPEEGLKFMVYLQKENIIDESGMPKERFSAEFPKEGPSILRIQQVVRGDSAAYFCASSPGYEQYFGPGTRLTVT.

In its sample, this clonotype was seen a few times. The chain uses TRBV4-3 and TRBJ1-5, with 9 bases identical to TRBD1. The CDR3 covers 16 residues. V lost 0 bases to trimming and J lost 4 bases; unmatched junction nucleotides: 4. Germline loops: CDR1 LGHNA, CDR2 YSLEER. This CDR3 is CASSQEGQGRNQPQHF. The CDR3 DNA reads TGCGCCAGCAGCCAAGAGGGACAGGGTCGAAATCAGCCCCAGCATTTT.

The V call is TRBV18, the J call TRBJ2-2; no clear D gene. CDR3 length equals 12 residues. Trimming removed 3 bases from V and 6 bases from J, with 5 bases in between. From germline, CDR1 is KGHSH and CDR2 LQKENI. CDR3 nucleotide sequence: TGTGCCAGCTCACCGTCATCCGGGGAGCTGTTTTTT. Its translation: CASSPSSGELFF.

This clonotype showed up just once. The chain combines TRBV7-9 with TRBJ2-1; D is unclear. Germline V gene lookup returns CDR1 SEHNR and CDR2 FQNEAQ (reference sequence). V dropped 7 bases and J dropped 9 bases, with 10 bases sitting between them. The CDR3 runs 11 residues. Here the CDR3 reads CASNQVGEQFF. CDR3 nucleotide sequence: TGTGCCAGCAACCAAGTAGGTGAGCAGTTCTTC.

The table lists this clonotype with a few counts. This chain uses TRBV9 with TRBJ2-2; D remains ambiguous. Per the germline V gene, CDR1 is SGDLS and CDR2 is YYNGEE. CDR3 length: 13 amino acids. Trimming left V 4 bases short and J 2 bases short, with 6 bases between. For the CDR3, the DNA is TGTGCCAGCAGCCTCGATAACACCGGGGAGCTGTTTTTT. Amino acid sequence: CASSLDNTGELFF.

The CDR3, as DNA: TGCGCCAGCAGCTTTGGGGGGTCCTACAATGAGCAGTTCTTC. This translates into CASSFGGSYNEQFF. The gene calls are TRBV5-1 and TRBJ2-1; a weak D match, TRBD2 (6 bases). V was cut by 2 bases and J by 1 base, with 7 bases left in between. The CDR3 has 14 residues. Germline CDR1 is SGHRS and CDR2 is YFSETQ. The full variable domain, in which reference TRBV5-1 and TRBJ2-1 provide the parts outside the CDR3, is KAGVTQTPRYLIKTRGQQVTLSCSPISGHRSVSWYQQTPGQGLQFLFEYFSETQRNKGNFPGRFSGRQFSNSRSEMNVSTLELGDSALYLCASSFGGSYNEQFFGPGTRLTVL.